The sequence of this T cell receptor beta chain was determined in a study of shared clonotypes between healthy human individuals. Trimming removed 4 bases at V and 2 bases at J, with 13 bases between. Germline CDR1 SGDLS, CDR2 YYNGEE. The CDR3 is 14 residues long. Method: immunoSEQ multiplex PCR; TCRdb's copy keeps in-frame clones and lacks some. The table lists about 1 million clones, about 76% of them singletons. This chain uses TRBV9 with TRBJ2-7, with D unclear. The sequencing input was memory CD4+ T cells sorted from blood. Subset described: CD45RA-negative fraction. The clonotype comes from a man younger than 30 in good health. The CDR3 sequence: CASSPARQTYEQYF. CDR3 in DNA: TGTGCCAGCAGCCCAGCCAGGCAAACCTACGAGCAGTACTTC. Variable domain in full (rest from reference TRBV9 and TRBJ2-7): DSGVTQTPKHLITATGQRVTLRCSPRSGDLSVYWYQQSLDQGLQFLIQYYNGEERAKGNILERFSAQQFPDLHSELNLSSLELGDSALYFCASSPARQTYEQYFGPGTRLTVT.